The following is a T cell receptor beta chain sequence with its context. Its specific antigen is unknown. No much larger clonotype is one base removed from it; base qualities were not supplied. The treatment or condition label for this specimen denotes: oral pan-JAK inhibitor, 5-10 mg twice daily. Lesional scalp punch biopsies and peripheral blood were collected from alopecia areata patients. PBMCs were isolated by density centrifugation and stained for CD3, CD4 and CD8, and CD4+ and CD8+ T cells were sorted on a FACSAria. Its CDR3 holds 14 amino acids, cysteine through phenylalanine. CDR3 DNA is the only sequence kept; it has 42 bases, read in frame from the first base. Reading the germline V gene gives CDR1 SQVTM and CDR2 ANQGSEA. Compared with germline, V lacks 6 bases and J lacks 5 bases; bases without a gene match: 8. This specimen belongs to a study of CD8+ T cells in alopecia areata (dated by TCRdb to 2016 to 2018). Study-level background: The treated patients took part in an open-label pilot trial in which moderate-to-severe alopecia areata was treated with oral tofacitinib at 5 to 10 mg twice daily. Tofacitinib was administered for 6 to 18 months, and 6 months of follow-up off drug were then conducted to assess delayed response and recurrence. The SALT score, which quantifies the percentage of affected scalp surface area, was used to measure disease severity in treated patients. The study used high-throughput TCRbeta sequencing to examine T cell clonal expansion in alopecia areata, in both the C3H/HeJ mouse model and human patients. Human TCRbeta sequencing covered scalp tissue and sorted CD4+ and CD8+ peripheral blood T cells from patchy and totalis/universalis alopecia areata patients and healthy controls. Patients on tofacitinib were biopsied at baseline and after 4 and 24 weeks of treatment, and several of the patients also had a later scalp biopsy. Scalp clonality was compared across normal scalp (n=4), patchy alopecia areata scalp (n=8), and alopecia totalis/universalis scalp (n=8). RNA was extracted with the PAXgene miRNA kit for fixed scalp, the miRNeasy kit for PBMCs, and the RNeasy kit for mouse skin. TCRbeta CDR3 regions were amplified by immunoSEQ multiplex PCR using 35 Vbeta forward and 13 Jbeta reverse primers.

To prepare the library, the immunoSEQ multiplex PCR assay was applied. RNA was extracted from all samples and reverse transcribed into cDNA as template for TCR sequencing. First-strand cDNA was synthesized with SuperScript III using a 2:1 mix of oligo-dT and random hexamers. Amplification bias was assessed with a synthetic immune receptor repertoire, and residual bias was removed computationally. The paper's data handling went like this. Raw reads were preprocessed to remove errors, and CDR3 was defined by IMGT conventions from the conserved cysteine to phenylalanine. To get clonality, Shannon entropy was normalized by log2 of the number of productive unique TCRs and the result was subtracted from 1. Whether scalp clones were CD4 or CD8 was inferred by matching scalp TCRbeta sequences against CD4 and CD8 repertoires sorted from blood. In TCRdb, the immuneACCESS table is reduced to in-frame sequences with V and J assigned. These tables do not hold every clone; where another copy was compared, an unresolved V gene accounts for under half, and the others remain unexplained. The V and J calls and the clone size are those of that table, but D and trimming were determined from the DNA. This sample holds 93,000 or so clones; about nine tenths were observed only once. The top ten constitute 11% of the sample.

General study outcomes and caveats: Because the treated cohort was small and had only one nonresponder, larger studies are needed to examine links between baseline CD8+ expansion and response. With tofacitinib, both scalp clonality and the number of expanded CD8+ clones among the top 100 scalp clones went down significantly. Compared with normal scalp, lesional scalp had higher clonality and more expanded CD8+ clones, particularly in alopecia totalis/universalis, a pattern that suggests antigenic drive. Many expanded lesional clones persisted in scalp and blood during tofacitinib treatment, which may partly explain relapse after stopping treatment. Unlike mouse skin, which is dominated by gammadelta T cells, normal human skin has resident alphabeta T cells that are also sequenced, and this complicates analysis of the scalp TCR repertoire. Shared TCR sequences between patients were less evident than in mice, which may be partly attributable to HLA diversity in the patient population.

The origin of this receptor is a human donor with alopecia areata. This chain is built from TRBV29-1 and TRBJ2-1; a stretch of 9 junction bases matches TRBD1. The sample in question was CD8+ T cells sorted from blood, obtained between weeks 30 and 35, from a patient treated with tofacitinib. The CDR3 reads CSVVKDRGDNEQFF. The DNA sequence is TGCAGCGTGGTTAAGGACAGGGGCGACAATGAGCAGTTCTTC.